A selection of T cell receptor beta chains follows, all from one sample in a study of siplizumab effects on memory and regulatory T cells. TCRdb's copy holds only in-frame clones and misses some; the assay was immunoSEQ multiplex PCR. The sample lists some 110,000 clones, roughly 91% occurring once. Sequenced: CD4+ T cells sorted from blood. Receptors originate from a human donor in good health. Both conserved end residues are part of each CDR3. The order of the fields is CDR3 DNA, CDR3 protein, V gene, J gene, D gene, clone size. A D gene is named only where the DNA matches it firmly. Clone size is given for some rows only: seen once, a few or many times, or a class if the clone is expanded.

CDR3nt: TGCGCCAGCAGCACTCAAGCCGACTCCGGGGAGCTGTTTTTT; CDR3aa: CASSTQADSGELFF; v_gene: TRBV5-1; j_gene: TRBJ2-2; d_gene: .; abundance: .
CDR3nt: TGTGCCAGCAGCAGCTATAGCAATCAGCCCCAGCATTTT; CDR3aa: CASSSYSNQPQHF; v_gene: TRBV6-5; j_gene: TRBJ1-5; d_gene: .; abundance: .
CDR3nt: TGTGCCAGCAGTTACTCGTACCAAGAGACCCAGTACTTC; CDR3aa: CASSYSYQETQYF; v_gene: TRBV6-6; j_gene: TRBJ2-5; d_gene: .; abundance: .
CDR3nt: TGTGCCAGCAGCGTAGATACAGGCGGGAACACTGAAGCTTTCTTT; CDR3aa: CASSVDTGGNTEAFF; v_gene: TRBV9; j_gene: TRBJ1-1; d_gene: .; abundance: .
CDR3nt: TGTGCCAGCAGCTGGGGACTAGCGGCCCAAGAGACCCAGTACTTC; CDR3aa: CASSWGLAAQETQYF; v_gene: TRBV5-4; j_gene: TRBJ2-5; d_gene: TRBD2; abundance: .
CDR3nt: TGTGCCAGCAGCTTTGGGGAGACCCAGTACTTC; CDR3aa: CASSFGETQYF; v_gene: TRBV11-3; j_gene: TRBJ2-5; d_gene: .; abundance: .
CDR3nt: TGTGCCAGCACCCACGGCCCCACTGAAGCTTTCTTT; CDR3aa: CASTHGPTEAFF; v_gene: TRBV6-6; j_gene: TRBJ1-1; d_gene: .; abundance: .
CDR3nt: TGTGCCAGCAGCCCACGAGAAGAGGGATTCACTGAAGCTTTCTTT; CDR3aa: CASSPREEGFTEAFF; v_gene: TRBV9; j_gene: TRBJ1-1; d_gene: .; abundance: .
CDR3nt: TGTGCCAGCAGCGCCCCAGGGGCGGGAAACACCATATATTTT; CDR3aa: CASSAPGAGNTIYF; v_gene: TRBV9; j_gene: TRBJ1-3; d_gene: .; abundance: once
CDR3nt: TGTGCCAGCAGCGGGACATTGAACACTGAAGCTTTCTTT; CDR3aa: CASSGTLNTEAFF; v_gene: TRBV5-6; j_gene: TRBJ1-1; d_gene: .; abundance: once
CDR3nt: TGTGCCAGCAGCCAACCGGGACTAGCGGGGACCTACGAGCAGTACTTC; CDR3aa: CASSQPGLAGTYEQYF; v_gene: TRBV4-2; j_gene: TRBJ2-7; d_gene: TRBD2; abundance: .
CDR3nt: TGTGCCAGTAGTTTCACAGGGCTGGGCAATCAGCCCCAGCATTTT; CDR3aa: CASSFTGLGNQPQHF; v_gene: TRBV19; j_gene: TRBJ1-5; d_gene: .; abundance: .
CDR3nt: TGTGCCAGCAGTGAACGGGCCAACGTCCTGACTTTC; CDR3aa: CASSERANVLTF; v_gene: TRBV2; j_gene: TRBJ2-6; d_gene: .; abundance: .
CDR3nt: TGTGCCAGTAGTTTCTCTATGGGGGCGTCCTACAATGAGCAGTTCTTC; CDR3aa: CASSFSMGASYNEQFF; v_gene: TRBV19; j_gene: TRBJ2-1; d_gene: .; abundance: .
CDR3nt: TGTGCCAGCAGCTTGATTGGAGGCACTGAAGCTTTCTTT; CDR3aa: CASSLIGGTEAFF; v_gene: TRBV7-9; j_gene: TRBJ1-1; d_gene: .; abundance: .
CDR3nt: TGTGCCAGTAGTATTTCACTACCTAACTATGGCTACACCTTC; CDR3aa: CASSISLPNYGYTF; v_gene: TRBV19; j_gene: TRBJ1-2; d_gene: .; abundance: .
CDR3nt: TGTGCCAGCTCACCAGGCAGCTACAATGAGCAGTTCTTC; CDR3aa: CASSPGSYNEQFF; v_gene: TRBV18; j_gene: TRBJ2-1; d_gene: .; abundance: .
CDR3nt: TGTGCCAGCAGTTACGGACCTACCTACGAGCAGTACTTC; CDR3aa: CASSYGPTYEQYF; v_gene: TRBV6-5; j_gene: TRBJ2-7; d_gene: .; abundance: .
CDR3nt: TGTGCCACCAGCCCCCCGGAGGCATACGAGCAGTACTTC; CDR3aa: CATSPPEAYEQYF; v_gene: TRBV15; j_gene: TRBJ2-7; d_gene: .; abundance: .
CDR3nt: TGTGCCAGCAGCCAAGATTCGAGAACCATGACCGTTGCGAGGCTCAAGCCCGAGACCCAGTACTTC; CDR3aa: CASSQDSRTMTVARLKPETQYF; v_gene: TRBV14; j_gene: TRBJ2-5; d_gene: .; abundance: .
CDR3nt: TGTGCCAGTACCCGGGACAGCTACACCGGGGAGCTGTTTTTT; CDR3aa: CASTRDSYTGELFF; v_gene: TRBV19; j_gene: TRBJ2-2; d_gene: TRBD1; abundance: .
CDR3nt: TGTGCCAGCAGTGAAGTGTCAGGGTTTAGCAATCAGCCCCAGCATTTT; CDR3aa: CASSEVSGFSNQPQHF; v_gene: TRBV6-1; j_gene: TRBJ1-5; d_gene: .; abundance: .
CDR3nt: TGTGCCAGCAGTGAAGCGGGACAGGGGCCTGGTGGCTACACCTTC; CDR3aa: CASSEAGQGPGGYTF; v_gene: TRBV6-1; j_gene: TRBJ1-2; d_gene: TRBD1; abundance: .
CDR3nt: TGTGCCAGCACCGGCGGTCAGGGCTTGAACACTGAAGCTTTCTTT; CDR3aa: CASTGGQGLNTEAFF; v_gene: TRBV7-9; j_gene: TRBJ1-1; d_gene: .; abundance: once
CDR3nt: TGTGCCAGCAGCCAGATTGGCGGCAGGGGGCGTGAGACCCAGTACTTC; CDR3aa: CASSQIGGRGRETQYF; v_gene: TRBV4-2; j_gene: TRBJ2-5; d_gene: TRBD1; abundance: .
CDR3nt: TGCGCCAGCAGCTTGGTTGGGGTGGCAGACACCGGGGAGCTGTTTTTT; CDR3aa: CASSLVGVADTGELFF; v_gene: TRBV5-1; j_gene: TRBJ2-2; d_gene: .; abundance: .
CDR3nt: TGCGCCAGCAGCCAAGGGACGGGCTATGGCTACACCTTC; CDR3aa: CASSQGTGYGYTF; v_gene: TRBV4-3; j_gene: TRBJ1-2; d_gene: .; abundance: .
CDR3nt: TGTGCCAGCAGCTTGACATCTACACCCGAGCGGCCCCAGCATTTT; CDR3aa: CASSLTSTPERPQHF; v_gene: TRBV7-2; j_gene: TRBJ1-5; d_gene: .; abundance: .
CDR3nt: TGTGCCAGCAGTGCTCCAGATACGCAGTATTTT; CDR3aa: CASSAPDTQYF; v_gene: TRBV6-4; j_gene: TRBJ2-3; d_gene: .; abundance: .